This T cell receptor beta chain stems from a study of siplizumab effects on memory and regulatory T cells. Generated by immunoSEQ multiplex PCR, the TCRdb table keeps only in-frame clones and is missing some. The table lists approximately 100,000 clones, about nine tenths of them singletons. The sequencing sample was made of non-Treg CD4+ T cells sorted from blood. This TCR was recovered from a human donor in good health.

In DNA, the CDR3 is TGCAGCGTCCGTTCGACAGACTACGAGCAGTACTTC. It specifies CSVRSTDYEQYF. This chain connects TRBV29-1 to TRBJ2-7; weak D call: TRBD1 (5 bases). The CDR3 extends over 12 amino acids. V was trimmed by 6 bases and J by 3 bases, leaving 12 bases between them. Germline CDR1 is SQVTM and CDR2 is ANQGSEA.